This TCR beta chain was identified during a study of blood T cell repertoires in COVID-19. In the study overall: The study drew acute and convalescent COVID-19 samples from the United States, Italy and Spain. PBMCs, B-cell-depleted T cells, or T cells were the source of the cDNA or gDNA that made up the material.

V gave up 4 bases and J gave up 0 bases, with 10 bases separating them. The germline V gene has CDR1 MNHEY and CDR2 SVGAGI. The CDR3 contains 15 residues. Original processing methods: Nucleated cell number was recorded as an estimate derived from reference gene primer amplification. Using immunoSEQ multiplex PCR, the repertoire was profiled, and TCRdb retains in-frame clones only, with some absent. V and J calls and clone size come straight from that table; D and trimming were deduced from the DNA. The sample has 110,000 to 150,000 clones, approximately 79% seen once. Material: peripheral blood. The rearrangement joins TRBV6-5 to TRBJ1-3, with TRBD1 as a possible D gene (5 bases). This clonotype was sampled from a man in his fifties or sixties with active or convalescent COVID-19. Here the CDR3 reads CASSWDSFSGNTIYF. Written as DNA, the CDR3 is TGTGCCAGCAGTTGGGACTCTTTCTCTGGAAACACCATATATTTT.